This is a list of T cell receptor beta chains from one sample in a study of neurological immune-mediated disorders. TCRdb redid the calling of the 5' RACE reads with MiXCR, one entry per CDR3 protein. This sample has 87,000 or so distinct CDR3 sequences; approximately 3.3% occur once, and the top ten carry under 6.5%. Sequencing used PBMCs. All receptors derive from a woman under 30 with multiple sclerosis. The CDR3 runs from the conserved cysteine through the conserved F or W. Each record gives: J gene, clone size, V gene, D gene, CDR3 DNA, CDR3 protein. D genes are given only for firm matches. Rows may omit the clone size; those that give it use once, few, many or a size class.

TRBJ2-7,many,TRBV20-1,.,TGCAGTGCAAGCCAAGGGGGCTACGAGCAGTACTTC,CSASQGGYEQYF
TRBJ1-5,many,TRBV6-2/TRBV6-3,.,TGTGCCAGCAGTTACGTTTGGGCCGAGAGCAATCAGCCCCAGCATTTT,CASSYVWAESNQPQHF
TRBJ2-5,many,TRBV20-1,.,TGCAGTGCAAACGGACTTGGGGAGACCCAGTACTTC,CSANGLGETQYF
TRBJ2-7,many,TRBV28,TRBD1,TGTGCCAGCAGTTTACCGGGACAGATAATCTACGAGCAGTACTTC,CASSLPGQIIYEQYF
TRBJ2-7,many,TRBV6-5,.,TGTGCCAGCAGTGAAAATTACGAGCAGTACTTC,CASSENYEQYF
TRBJ1-2,many,TRBV3-1,.,TGTGCCAGCATGCGTCAGGGCGCGGGTGGCTACACCTTC,CASMRQGAGGYTF
TRBJ2-1,many,TRBV5-1,.,TGCGCCAGCAGCTTAATGATGACCGGGAGTGGCTACAATGAGCAGTTCTTC,CASSLMMTGSGYNEQFF
TRBJ2-3,few,TRBV7-6,.,TGTGCCAGCAGCTCGTGGTCCGATACGCAGTATTTT,CASSSWSDTQYF
TRBJ1-2,many,TRBV15,.,TGTGCCACCAGCAGAGATCAAGGCCCGGAAGGCTACACCTTC,CATSRDQGPEGYTF
TRBJ1-4,many,TRBV7-9,.,TGTGCCAGCAGCCCAGACAGAACTAATGAAAAACTGTTTTTT,CASSPDRTNEKLFF
TRBJ2-1,.,TRBV16,.,TGTGCCAGCAGCCAATCTAACGGCTTTAACAATGAGCAGTTCTTC,CASSQSNGFNNEQFF
TRBJ2-2,many,TRBV5-1,TRBD1,TGCGCCAGCAGCTTGAGTTTTAGGGGGCGCGACACCGGGGAGCTGTTTTTT,CASSLSFRGRDTGELFF
TRBJ1-3,many,TRBV20-1,.,TGCAGTGCTAGAGAACGGGGAGTCTCTGGAAACACCATATATTTT,CSARERGVSGNTIYF
TRBJ1-2,many,TRBV14,.,TGTGCCAGCAGCCAAGTGATGGGTACAGGCTTACATGGCTACACCTTC,CASSQVMGTGLHGYTF
TRBJ1-5,many,TRBV4-3,.,TGCGCCAGCAGCCAAGATCTGGGGCAGGGGCAGCCCCAGCATTTT,CASSQDLGQGQPQHF
TRBJ1-4,few,TRBV27,.,TGTGCCAGCAGTCTAATCTGGGGTGCAACTAATGAAAAACTGTTTTTT,CASSLIWGATNEKLFF
TRBJ2-7,.,TRBV20-1,.,TGCAGTGCTAGAGATCTCGACTTTTCCTACGAGCAGTACTTC,CSARDLDFSYEQYF
TRBJ2-3,many,TRBV27,.,TGTGCCAGCAGCGCAGGGGGGGCAGATACGCAGTATTTT,CASSAGGADTQYF
TRBJ2-6,many,TRBV5-1,TRBD1,TGCGCCAGCAGCTGGACAGGGTCCGGGGCCAACGTCCTGACTTTC,CASSWTGSGANVLTF
TRBJ2-1,many,TRBV5-1,TRBD1,TGCGCCAGCAGTTCGGGACAGAACTACAATGAGCAGTTCTTC,CASSSGQNYNEQFF
TRBJ2-3,many,TRBV3-1,.,TGTGCCAGCAGCCAAGGACGGGATACGCAGTATTTT,CASSQGRDTQYF
TRBJ2-2,many,TRBV7-2,.,TGTGCCAGCAGGCAGGGGCCCGGGGAGCTGTTTTTT,CASRQGPGELFF
TRBJ1-1,many,TRBV5-1,.,TGCGCCAGCAGCTTGGCCTGGGGGGACACTGAAGCTTTCTTT,CASSLAWGDTEAFF
TRBJ2-7,many,TRBV11-2,.,TGTGCCAGCAGCCCTATGATGATCCAGAGCTCCTACGAGCAGTACTTC,CASSPMMIQSSYEQYF
TRBJ2-7,many,TRBV5-5,.,TGTGCCAGCAGCTTGGGTCAGAATAGATTGTACGAGCAGTACTTC,CASSLGQNRLYEQYF
TRBJ2-1,many,TRBV5-6,.,TGTGCCAGCAGCTTGGTTCTAGCTGGCAATGAGCAGTTCTTC,CASSLVLAGNEQFF
TRBJ2-3,many,TRBV7-9,TRBD2,TGTGCCAGCAGCTTAGCAGCGGGAGAGGGGGATACGCAGTATTTT,CASSLAAGEGDTQYF
TRBJ1-2,many,TRBV27,.,TGTGCCAGCAGTTTATCCGGTTCACCCTATGGCTACACCTTC,CASSLSGSPYGYTF